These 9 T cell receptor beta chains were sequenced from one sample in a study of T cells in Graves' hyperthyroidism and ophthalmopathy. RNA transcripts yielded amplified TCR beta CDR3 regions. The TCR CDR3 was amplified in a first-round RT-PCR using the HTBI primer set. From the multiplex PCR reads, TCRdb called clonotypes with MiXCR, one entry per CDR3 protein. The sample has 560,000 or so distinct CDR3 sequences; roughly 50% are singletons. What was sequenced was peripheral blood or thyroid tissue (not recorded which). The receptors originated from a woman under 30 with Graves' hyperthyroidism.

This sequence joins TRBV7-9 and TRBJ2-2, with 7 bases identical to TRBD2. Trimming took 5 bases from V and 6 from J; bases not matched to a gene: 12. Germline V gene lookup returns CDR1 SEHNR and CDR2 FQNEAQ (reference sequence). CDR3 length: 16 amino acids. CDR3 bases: TGTGCCAGCAGCACCGCATTTCCTAGCGGACCCGGGGAGCTGTTTTTT. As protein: CASSTAFPSGPGELFF.

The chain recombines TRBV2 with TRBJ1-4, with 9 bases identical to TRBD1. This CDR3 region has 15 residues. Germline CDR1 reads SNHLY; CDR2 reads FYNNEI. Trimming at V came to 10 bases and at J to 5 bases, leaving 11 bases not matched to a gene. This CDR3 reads CATRDSGTGNEKLFF. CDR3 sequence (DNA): TGTGCCACCAGGGACTCCGGGACAGGGAATGAAAAACTGTTTTTT.

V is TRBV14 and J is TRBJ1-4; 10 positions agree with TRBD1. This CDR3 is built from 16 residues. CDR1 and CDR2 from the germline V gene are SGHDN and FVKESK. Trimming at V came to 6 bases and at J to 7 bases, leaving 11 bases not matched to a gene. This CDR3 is CASRPGQGTGSEKLFF. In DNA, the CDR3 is TGTGCCAGCAGACCGGGACAGGGGACGGGTAGTGAAAAACTGTTTTTT.

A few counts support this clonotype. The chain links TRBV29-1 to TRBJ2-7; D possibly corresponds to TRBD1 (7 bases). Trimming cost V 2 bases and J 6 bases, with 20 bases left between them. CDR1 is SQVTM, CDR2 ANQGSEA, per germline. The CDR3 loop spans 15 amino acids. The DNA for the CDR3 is TGCAGCGTTGAACTAGGGGCGGGACAGTTACCCGAGCAGTACTTC. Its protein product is CSVELGAGQLPEQYF.

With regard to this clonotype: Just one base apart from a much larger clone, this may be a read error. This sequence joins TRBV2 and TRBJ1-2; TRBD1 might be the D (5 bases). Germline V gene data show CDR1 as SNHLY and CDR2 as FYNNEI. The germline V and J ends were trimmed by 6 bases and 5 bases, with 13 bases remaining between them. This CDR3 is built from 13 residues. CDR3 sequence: CASRAGHPYGYTF. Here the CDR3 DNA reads TGTGCCAGCAGGGCAGGACATCCTTATGGCTACACCTTC.

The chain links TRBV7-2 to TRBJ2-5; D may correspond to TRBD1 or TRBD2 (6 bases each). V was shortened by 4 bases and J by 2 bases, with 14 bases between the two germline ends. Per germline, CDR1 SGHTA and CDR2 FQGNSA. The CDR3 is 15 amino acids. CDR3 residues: CASSSLGGPQETQYF. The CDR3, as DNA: TGTGCCAGCAGCTCCCTGGGGGGCCCGCAAGAGACCCAGTACTTC. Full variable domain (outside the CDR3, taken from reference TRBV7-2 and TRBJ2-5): GAGVSQSPSNKVTEKGKDVELRCDPISGHTALYWYRQSLGQGLEFLIYFQGNSAPDKSGLPSDRFSAERTGGSVSTLTIQRTQQEDSAVYLCASSSLGGPQETQYFGPGTRLLVL.

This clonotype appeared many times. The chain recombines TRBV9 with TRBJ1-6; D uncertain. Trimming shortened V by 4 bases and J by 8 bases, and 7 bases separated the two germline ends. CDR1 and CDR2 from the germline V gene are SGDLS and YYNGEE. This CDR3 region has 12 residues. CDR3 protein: CASSPSDSPLHF. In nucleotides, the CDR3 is TGTGCCAGCAGCCCTTCCGATTCACCCCTCCACTTT.

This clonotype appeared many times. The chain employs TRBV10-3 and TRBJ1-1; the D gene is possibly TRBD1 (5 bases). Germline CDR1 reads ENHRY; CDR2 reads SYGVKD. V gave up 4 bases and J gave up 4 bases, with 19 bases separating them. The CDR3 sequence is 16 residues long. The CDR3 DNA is TGTGCCATCAGTGCAGAGGTGGGGGGATCGCGCACTGAAGCTTTCTTT. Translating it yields CAISAEVGGSRTEAFF.

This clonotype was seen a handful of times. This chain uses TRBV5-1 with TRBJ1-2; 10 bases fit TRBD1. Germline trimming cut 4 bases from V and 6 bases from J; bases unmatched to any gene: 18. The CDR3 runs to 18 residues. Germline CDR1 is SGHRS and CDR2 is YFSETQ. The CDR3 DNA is TGCGCCAGCAGCCCCGATCCCGACAGGGGGCTAAAGAAGAATGGCTACACCTTC. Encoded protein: CASSPDPDRGLKKNGYTF.